Listed below are T cell receptor beta chains from one sample, sequenced in a study of immune heterogeneity within non-small cell lung tumors. TCRdb used MiXCR to reprocess the multiplex PCR reads, holding one entry per CDR3 protein. The sample lists some 6,100 distinct CDR3 sequences; roughly a fifth were seen once. The sequenced material came from lung tumor tissue. All receptors derive from a female donor with non-small cell lung cancer. CDR3s include the opening cysteine and the closing phenylalanine or tryptophan. A D gene is named only where the DNA matches it firmly. Clone size, where shown, is once, few, many, or a class for clones that have expanded.

>medium-sized|TRBJ1-2|NA|TRBV30
CAWGGSSGYTF
TGTGCCTGGGGGGGTAGTTCGGGCTACACCTTC
>NA|TRBJ2-1|NA|TRBV19
CASSMIFRDRSYNEQFF
TGTGCCAGTAGTATGATCTTCCGGGACCGCTCCTACAATGAGCAGTTCTTC
>medium-sized|TRBJ1-2|TRBD1|TRBV25-1
CASSDGWTGAGYGYTF
TGTGCCAGCAGTGACGGGTGGACAGGGGCGGGTTATGGCTACACCTTC
>medium-sized|TRBJ2-2|NA|TRBV12-3/TRBV12-4
CASRVGATGELFF
TGTGCCAGCAGGGTGGGGGCCACCGGGGAGCTGTTTTTT
>few|TRBJ2-5|TRBD1|TRBV18
CASSPGDSQETQYF
TGTGCCAGCTCACCCGGGGACAGCCAAGAGACCCAGTACTTC
>NA|TRBJ2-3|NA|TRBV6-1
CASSERAGLWMTDTQYF
TGTGCCAGCAGTGAACGGGCAGGGCTCTGGATGACAGATACGCAGTATTTT
>NA|TRBJ2-7|TRBD1|TRBV4-1
CANNQVPGQGYYEQYF
TGCGCCAACAACCAAGTTCCGGGACAGGGATACTACGAGCAGTACTTC
>medium-sized|TRBJ1-1|NA|TRBV7-4
CASSLRANTEAFF
TGTGCCAGCAGCTTAAGGGCGAACACTGAAGCTTTCTTT
>medium-sized|TRBJ2-7|NA|TRBV28
CASDKGTPEQYF
TGTGCCAGCGACAAAGGTACTCCCGAGCAGTACTTC
>medium-sized|TRBJ2-1|NA|TRBV5-1
CASSVTGAGSYNEQFF
TGCGCCAGCAGCGTGACCGGCGCCGGCTCCTACAATGAGCAGTTCTTC
>medium-sized|TRBJ2-7|NA|TRBV4-1
CASSQDSGRGYEQYF
TGCGCCAGCAGCCAAGATTCGGGGCGGGGTTACGAGCAGTACTTC
>few|TRBJ2-1|NA|TRBV11-2
CASSLGRDSPTYNEQFF
TGTGCCAGCAGCTTGGGGCGGGATTCCCCTACCTACAATGAGCAGTTCTTC
>medium-sized|TRBJ2-2|NA|TRBV12-3/TRBV12-4
CASSRQGGPGELFF
TGTGCCAGCAGTCGACAGGGAGGCCCCGGGGAGCTGTTTTTT
>medium-sized|TRBJ1-2|TRBD1|TRBV28
CASSLTGGKVVGYGYTF
TGTGCCAGCAGTTTAACAGGGGGAAAAGTTGTCGGTTATGGCTACACCTTC
>medium-sized|TRBJ1-1|NA|TRBV5-5
CASSFLDGSGTEAFF
TGTGCCAGCAGCTTCCTCGACGGGTCGGGTACTGAAGCTTTCTTT